This T cell receptor beta chain came from a study of shared clonotypes between healthy human individuals. A deep-level run was used for the assay. Repertoires were generated with immunoSEQ multiplex PCR, while TCRdb's copy carries only in-frame clones and drops some. Counted here are 450,000 to 700,000 clones, less than 97% occurring once; the ten biggest clones make up 0.11%. V shed 4 bases and J shed 0 bases, with 20 bases lying between them. The CDR3 covers 17 residues. The germline V gene encodes CDR1 SGHRS and CDR2 YFSETQ. The naive CD8 fraction comprised CD45RO-negative cells positively selected for CCR7 and excluded terminally differentiated effector memory CD45RA+ cells.

V gene TRBV5-1 combines with J gene TRBJ2-7, with a tentative D call TRBD2 (6 bases). The source is a woman in her twenties or thirties in good health. Input material: naive CD8+ T cells sorted from blood. DNA for the CDR3: TGCGCCAGCAGCCCCCCCCGGGTCGGGACTTACTCCTACGAGCAGTACTTC. It codes for CASSPPRVGTYSYEQYF. Full variable domain (outside the CDR3, taken from reference TRBV5-1 and TRBJ2-7): KAGVTQTPRYLIKTRGQQVTLSCSPISGHRSVSWYQQTPGQGLQFLFEYFSETQRNKGNFPGRFSGRQFSNSRSEMNVSTLELGDSALYLCASSPPRVGTYSYEQYFGPGTRLTVT.